These 27 T cell receptor beta chains were all obtained from the same sample, sequenced in a study of blood T cell repertoires in COVID-19. Using immunoSEQ multiplex PCR, the repertoire was profiled, and TCRdb retains in-frame clones only, with some absent. The profile shows around 300,000 clones, around nine tenths of them singletons. Material: PBMCs or T cells enriched from blood (not recorded which). These receptors were collected from a middle-aged woman who had recovered from COVID-19.

The sample holds a few counts of this clone. This chain joins TRBV11-3 and TRBJ2-5, with D uncertain. Looked up from germline, CDR1 is SGHNT and CDR2 is YENEEA. The CDR3 covers 14 residues. V gave up 1 base and J gave up 2 bases, with 8 bases separating them. CDR3: CASSLGGSQETQYF. The CDR3 DNA reads as TGTGCCAGCAGCTTAGGAGGCAGTCAAGAGACCCAGTACTTC.

The chain couples TRBV2 to TRBJ2-2, with a tentative D call TRBD1 (5 bases). The CDR3 runs to 12 residues. V lost 7 bases and J 6 bases, leaving 9 bases between the germline ends. Germline values: CDR1 SNHLY, CDR2 FYNNEI. The CDR3 region is CASTGAPGELFF. The CDR3 DNA follows: TGTGCCAGCACTGGGGCGCCCGGGGAGCTGTTTTTT.

In DNA, the CDR3 is TGTGCCAGCAGCCAAGCCGATCGAGCCGGGGGGATCTACGAGCAGTACTTC. Protein: CASSQADRAGGIYEQYF. The chain carries TRBV3-1 (or the pseudogene TRBV3-2) and TRBJ2-7; 7 bases match TRBD2. The V gene end was trimmed by 1 base and the J gene end by 3 bases; junction bases not matched to a gene: 12. The germline V gene encodes CDR1 LGHDT and CDR2 YNNKEL (reference sequence). This CDR3 has 17 residues.

The genes are TRBV6-2 or TRBV6-3 and TRBJ2-1; TRBD2 aligns across 12 bases. The CDR3 has 15 amino acids. The ends lost 2 bases at V and 7 bases at J; junction bases unmatched: 3. Germline CDR1 MNHEY, CDR2 SVGEGT. The CDR3: CASSYRLAGVNEQFF. The CDR3 nucleotides read TGTGCCAGCAGTTACAGACTAGCGGGAGTAAATGAGCAGTTCTTC.

The genes are TRBV6-5 and TRBJ1-1, with D possibly matching TRBD1 (6 bases). From germline, CDR1 is MNHEY and CDR2 SVGAGI. Trimming took off 0 bases at V and 1 base at J, with 12 bases between the two ends. This CDR3 region has 16 residues. CDR3 DNA sequence: TGTGCCAGCAGTTACTCGACGGGCAGGGGGAACACTGAAGCTTTCTTT. Translated, it gives CASSYSTGRGNTEAFF.

The chain combines TRBV28 with TRBJ2-6; D remains unclear. The germline V gene has CDR1 MDHEN and CDR2 SYDVKM. Trimming removed 5 bases from V and 4 bases from J, with 6 bases in between. The CDR3 sequence is 13 residues long. The DNA for the CDR3 is TGTGCCAGCAGTCCGAGGGGGGCCAACGTCCTGACTTTC. It yields the protein CASSPRGANVLTF.

This rearrangement joins TRBV15 to TRBJ2-7; D possibly corresponds to TRBD1 (6 bases). The germline CDR1 and CDR2 sequences are LNHNV and YYDKDF (reference sequence). With 5 bases removed from V and 0 bases from J, the gap between germline ends came to 17 bases. The CDR3 length is 16 residues. CDR3 in amino acids: CATSPADQGNSYEQYF. The CDR3 region has the DNA TGTGCCACCAGCCCCGCAGATCAGGGGAACTCCTACGAGCAGTACTTC.

The chain combines TRBV10-3 with TRBJ2-1, with TRBD2 matching over 10 bases. The V segment lost 3 bases and the J segment 5 bases; nucleotides outside the gene matches: 7. The CDR3 covers 16 residues. Germline V CDR1 and CDR2: ENHRY, SYGVKD. CDR3 nucleotides: TGTGCCATCAGTGAAGCCGGGACTAGCGTAAACAATGAGCAGTTCTTC. It codes for CAISEAGTSVNNEQFF.

This rearrangement joins TRBV10-3 to TRBJ2-1; 8 bases align to TRBD2. After removal of 11 bases from V and 1 base from J, the junction contained 7 bases not matched to a gene. The CDR3 totals 14 residues. Germline V lookup: CDR1 ENHRY, CDR2 SYGVKD. The CDR3 DNA sequence: TGTGCCTCATCGTCGGGGGGGTCCTACAATGAGCAGTTCTTC. Translation gives CASSSGGSYNEQFF.

V gene TRBV3-1 (or the pseudogene TRBV3-2) combines with J gene TRBJ2-4; 7 nucleotides line up with TRBD1. Germline values: CDR1 LGHDT, CDR2 YNNKEL (reference sequence). The V segment lost 3 bases and the J segment 0 bases; nucleotides outside the gene matches: 8. The CDR3 has 17 amino acids. CDR3 nucleotides: TGTGCCAGCAGCCATGTCTACAGGGGAAGAGCCAAAAACATTCAGTACTTC. It is translated as CASSHVYRGRAKNIQYF.

The genes are TRBV21-1 and TRBJ2-1; the D call TRBD1 from the table was never checked on the DNA. TRBV21-1 is recorded as a pseudogene. This CDR3 has 16 amino acids. The CDR3: CASSKLSRDRDNEQFF. As DNA, the CDR3 is TGTGCCAGCAGCAAACTTTCCCGGGACAGAGACAATGAGCAGTTCTTC.

This rearrangement joins TRBV28 to TRBJ1-5; D uncertain. Trimming took off 7 bases at V and 3 bases at J, with 13 bases between the two ends. Germline V gene sequence: CDR1 MDHEN, CDR2 SYDVKM. This CDR3 is 14 amino acids long. The CDR3 nucleotides are TGTGCCAGCATCTCCCTCCCGTTCAATCAGCCCCAGCATTTT. Translated, it gives CASISLPFNQPQHF.

This sequence joins TRBV30 and TRBJ2-1; no firm D call. The germline V gene has CDR1 GTSNPN and CDR2 SVGIG (reference sequence). Trimming took 2 bases from V and 8 from J, leaving 10 bases between them. The CDR3 extends over 12 amino acids. CDR3 sequence: CAWSYLLDEQFF. CDR3 DNA sequence: TGTGCCTGGAGTTATCTCCTCGATGAGCAGTTCTTC. Full variable domain (missing parts from reference TRBV30 and TRBJ2-1): SQTIHQWPATLVQPVGSPLSLECTVEGTSNPNLYWYRQAAGRGLQLLFYSVGIGQISSEVPQNLSASRPQDRQFILSSKKLLLSDSGFYLCAWSYLLDEQFFGPGTRLTVL.

The chain combines TRBV12-3 or TRBV12-4 with TRBJ2-7; D gene uncertain. V was trimmed by 5 bases and J by 7 bases, leaving 12 bases between them. CDR3 length: 12 residues. The CDR3 nucleotides read TGTGCCAGCAGTCCCCGCCCACGGGAGCAGTACTTC. Its translation: CASSPRPREQYF.

This chain connects TRBV28 to TRBJ1-1; D ambiguous. This CDR3 spans 13 amino acids. Germline V gives CDR1 MDHEN, CDR2 SYDVKM. V was trimmed by 8 bases and J by 1 base, leaving 11 bases between them. CDR3 in amino acids: CASLISWNTEAFF. The CDR3 DNA reads TGTGCCAGCCTCATTAGTTGGAACACTGAAGCTTTCTTT.

The V call is TRBV6-1, the J call TRBJ2-7; 8 bases map to TRBD2. V gave up 2 bases and J gave up 2 bases; unmatched junction bases: 8. The germline gives CDR1 MNHNS, CDR2 SASEGT. The CDR3 is 16 residues long. CDR3 sequence: CASSEWDLAGPYEQYF. The CDR3 region has the DNA TGTGCCAGCAGTGAATGGGACTTAGCGGGACCCTACGAGCAGTACTTC.

This chain connects TRBV5-8 to TRBJ2-1; 10 positions match TRBD2. J was trimmed by 3 bases and V by 4 bases; bases with no gene match: 4. Germline values: CDR1 SGHTS, CDR2 YDEGEE. This CDR3 contains 15 residues. Here the CDR3 DNA reads TGTGCCAGCAGCCCAGGGACTAGCGACTACAATGAGCAGTTCTTC. This sequence encodes CASSPGTSDYNEQFF.

This chain connects TRBV9 to TRBJ2-1, with 7 positions matching TRBD1. The CDR3 is made up of 15 amino acids. Germline V lookup: CDR1 SGDLS, CDR2 YYNGEE. After removal of 3 bases from V and 0 bases from J, the junction contained 3 bases not matched to a gene. DNA of the CDR3: TGTGCCAGCAGCGCGACAGGGTTCTCCTACAATGAGCAGTTCTTC. Translating it yields CASSATGFSYNEQFF.

V usage is TRBV29-1 and J usage is TRBJ2-5; possible D gene TRBD2, 7 bases. Between the trimmed V and J ends, which lost 3 bases and 5 bases, there was a span of 16 bases. The CDR3 loop spans 14 amino acids. Germline CDR1 SQVTM, CDR2 ANQGSEA. The CDR3 sequence is CSVDHQGRGETQYF. The CDR3 nucleotides read TGCAGCGTTGATCATCAGGGGAGGGGGGAGACCCAGTACTTC.

V is TRBV9 and J is TRBJ2-1; maybe TRBD2 (6 bases). Trimming stripped 8 bases from V and 9 bases from J, with 18 bases between. The germline V gene has CDR1 SGDLS and CDR2 YYNGEE. This CDR3 contains 13 residues. For the CDR3, the DNA is TGTGCCAGTAACCGAGGAGGGGTAATTGAGCAGTTCTTC. Protein sequence: CASNRGGVIEQFF.

In this sample, this clone turned up once. The genes are TRBV19 and TRBJ2-6; TRBD2 agrees at 8 bases. CDR3 length: 17 residues. V dropped 4 bases and J dropped 0; count of bases not matched to a gene: 5. The germline V gene encodes CDR1 LNHDA and CDR2 SQIVND (reference sequence). The CDR3 reads CASSRVAGNSGANVLTF. CDR3 in DNA: TGTGCCAGTAGTAGAGTAGCGGGAAACTCTGGGGCCAACGTCCTGACTTTC.

This chain connects TRBV3-1 (or the pseudogene TRBV3-2) to TRBJ2-1; TRBD2 matches at 11 bases. This CDR3 is built from 15 residues. V lost 4 bases and J lost 6; bases outside the gene matches: 5. CDR1 is LGHDT and CDR2 is YNNKEL in the germline V gene (reference sequence). In DNA form, the CDR3 reads TGTGCCAGCAGCCCCGGGACTAGCGGAGTCAATGAGCAGTTCTTC. Its translation: CASSPGTSGVNEQFF.

The chain employs TRBV13 and TRBJ1-5; possibly TRBD1 for D (5 bases). There are 15 residues in the CDR3. Germline CDR1 PRHDT, CDR2 FYEKMQ (reference sequence). Trimming cost V 5 bases and J 0 bases, with 11 bases left between them. The CDR3: CASSRRQGSNQPQHF. The CDR3 region has the DNA TGTGCCAGCAGCAGACGCCAGGGTAGCAATCAGCCCCAGCATTTT.

Here the CDR3 DNA reads TGCGCCAGCAGCCTCCCGGGACAGGGGAGCAATGAGCAGTTCTTC. Translating it yields CASSLPGQGSNEQFF. The chain has TRBV5-1 and TRBJ2-1; 10 nucleotides align to TRBD1. Germline-derived CDR1 and CDR2 are SGHRS and YFSETQ. This CDR3 is built from 15 residues. V lost 4 bases and J lost 6; bases outside the gene matches: 7.

The V call is TRBV24-1, the J call TRBJ2-1, with TRBD2 matching over 9 bases. After removal of 5 bases from V and 4 bases from J, the junction contained 14 bases not matched to a gene. Germline values: CDR1 KGHDR, CDR2 SFDVKD. CDR3 size: 18 residues. This chain's CDR3 is CATSGGGRGRAGYNEQFF. The CDR3 coding sequence is TGTGCCACCAGTGGAGGAGGGCGCGGGAGGGCCGGTTACAATGAGCAGTTCTTC.

This chain links TRBV28 with TRBJ1-3; 10 bases are a match to TRBD1. The CDR3 totals 15 residues. V trimming: 6 bases; J trimming: 2 bases; junction bases outside the gene matches: 4. CDR1 is MDHEN and CDR2 is SYDVKM in the germline V gene. The CDR3 region has the DNA TGTGCCAGCAGAACCGGGACAGGGGCTGGAAACACCATATATTTT. Translating it yields CASRTGTGAGNTIYF.

The chain recombines TRBV7-2 with TRBJ2-2, with 9 bases lining up with TRBD1. Losses at the gene ends were 8 bases for V and 3 bases for J; bases not matched to a gene: 7. This CDR3 spans 15 amino acids. Germline V lookup: CDR1 SGHTA, CDR2 FQGNSA. The CDR3 loop reads CASGKQGADTGELFF. The CDR3 nucleotides are TGTGCCAGCGGCAAACAGGGGGCCGACACCGGGGAGCTGTTTTTT.